The 19 T cell receptor beta chains given below trace back to one sample, sequenced in a study of neoadjuvant nivolumab and ipilimumab in lung cancer. Sequencing was performed with immunoSEQ multiplex PCR; in TCRdb, only in-frame clones are kept and a portion is missing. The sample includes about 6,200 clones, approximately 64% of them seen just once. The sample was tumor tissue, taken after neoadjuvant nivolumab, alone or with ipilimumab, at or shortly before surgery. The receptor source for this set is an adult with non-small cell lung cancer.

The chain couples TRBV11-2 to TRBJ2-6; 10 bases line up with TRBD1. Germline V gene data show CDR1 as SGHAT and CDR2 as FQNNGV. J gave up 3 bases and V 5 bases, and 4 bases lay outside the gene matches. The length of the CDR3 is 16 residues. The CDR3: CASSDRGRDGANVLTF. The CDR3 nucleotides are TGTGCCAGCAGCGACAGGGGGCGGGATGGGGCCAACGTCCTGACTTTC.

The V gene is TRBV6-5, the J gene TRBJ2-3; D not resolved. Germline CDR1 reads MNHEY; CDR2 reads SVGAGI. The CDR3 totals 15 residues. V lost 5 bases and J 2 bases, leaving 14 bases between the germline ends. CDR3 loop: CASSPRDLNTDTQYF. The DNA of the CDR3 is TGTGCCAGCAGTCCAAGGGATCTAAACACAGATACGCAGTATTTT.

The rearrangement joins TRBV6-1 to TRBJ2-2; D possibly matches TRBD1 or TRBD2 (5 bases each). Germline values: CDR1 MNHNS, CDR2 SASEGT. The ends were cut back, 6 bases at V and 4 bases at J, with 12 bases in the middle. This CDR3 has 14 residues. DNA for the CDR3: TGTGCCAGCAGCCGGGACCAAGGCACCGGGGAGCTGTTTTTT. Translation: CASSRDQGTGELFF.

This clone was seen a handful of times. J is TRBJ1-5 and V is TRBV6-1, with TRBD1 matching 8 bases. Germline V gives CDR1 MNHNS, CDR2 SASEGT. CDR3 length: 13 amino acids. V lost 6 bases to trimming and J lost 5 bases; unmatched junction nucleotides: 3. The CDR3 bases are TGTGCCAGCAGGGACAGGGAATATCAGCCCCAGCATTTT. Its translation is CASRDREYQPQHF.

The chain joins TRBV7-2 to TRBJ2-7, with TRBD2 matching 8 bases. Trimming at V came to 5 bases and at J to 4 bases, leaving 7 bases not matched to a gene. The CDR3 covers 14 residues. Germline loops: CDR1 SGHTA, CDR2 FQGNSA. The CDR3 region has the DNA TGTGCCAGCAGCCGAGGACTAGCAGGGTACGAGCAGTACTTC. Translation: CASSRGLAGYEQYF.

This chain joins TRBV5-5 and TRBJ1-4; weak D call: TRBD1 (6 bases). This CDR3 is built from 17 residues. Trimming shortened V by 0 bases and J by 7 bases, and 19 bases separated the two germline ends. Germline V gene lookup returns CDR1 SGHKS and CDR2 YYEKEE (reference sequence). This CDR3 reads CASSLAPVQGLGEKLFF. DNA for the CDR3: TGTGCCAGCAGCTTGGCCCCGGTACAGGGACTGGGTGAAAAACTGTTTTTT.

This clone was seen only a few times. The chain employs TRBV7-2 and TRBJ1-5; D ambiguous. The CDR3 runs 15 residues. CDR1 is SGHTA, CDR2 FQGNSA, per germline. V gave up 1 base and J gave up 0 bases, with 7 bases separating them. DNA for the CDR3: TGTGCCAGCAGCTTAGATTCGAGTAGCAATCAGCCCCAGCATTTT. This translates into CASSLDSSSNQPQHF.

The chain recombines TRBV7-9 with TRBJ2-5; TRBD2 matches 9 bases. This CDR3 is 15 amino acids long. Per germline, CDR1 SEHNR and CDR2 FQNEAQ (reference sequence). V gave up 3 bases and J gave up 2 bases; unmatched junction bases: 4. CDR3 DNA: TGTGCCAGCAGCTTGACTAGCGGTCTTCAAGAGACCCAGTACTTC. This gives the protein CASSLTSGLQETQYF.

This clone has just one count. This chain's CDR3 is CAIRADSYNEQFF. The CDR3 region has the DNA TGTGCCATCAGGGCAGACTCCTACAATGAGCAGTTCTTC. The chain carries TRBV10-3 and TRBJ2-1, with D uncertain. The CDR3 consists of 13 residues. CDR1 ENHRY and CDR2 SYGVKD come from the germline V gene. Trimming shortened V by 6 bases and J by 0 bases, and 6 bases separated the two germline ends.

The gene calls are TRBV7-2 and TRBJ2-2; 9 positions agree with TRBD2. CDR1 and CDR2 from the germline V gene are SGHTA and FQGNSA. Trimming at V came to 1 base and at J to 7 bases, leaving 4 bases not matched to a gene. CDR3 length: 15 residues. CDR3 protein: CASSLVAGEVGELFF. CDR3 nucleotide sequence: TGTGCCAGCAGCTTAGTAGCGGGAGAGGTCGGGGAGCTGTTTTTT. Based on the CDR3 plus reference TRBV7-2 and TRBJ2-2, the full variable domain is GAGVSQSPSNKVTEKGKDVELRCDPISGHTALYWYRQSLGQGLEFLIYFQGNSAPDKSGLPSDRFSAERTGGSVSTLTIQRTQQEDSAVYLCASSLVAGEVGELFFGEGSRLTVL.

This clone was observed a few times. V gene TRBV29-1 combines with J gene TRBJ1-5; D not certain. V was trimmed by 4 bases and J by 3 bases, leaving 10 bases between them. CDR1 and CDR2 from the germline V gene are SQVTM and ANQGSEA. The CDR3 is 13 amino acids. The CDR3 loop reads CSVVLGSNQPQHF. Here the CDR3 DNA reads TGCAGCGTTGTCTTGGGGTCCAATCAGCCCCAGCATTTT.

The table lists this clone with a few counts. CDR3 residues: CASSVAGTGGPPYF. For the CDR3, the DNA is TGTGCCAGCAGCGTAGCCGGGACAGGGGGCCCGCCGTACTTC. This chain uses TRBV9 with TRBJ2-5; 12 bases align to TRBD1. J gave up 13 bases and V 0 bases, and 7 bases lay outside the gene matches. Germline V gives CDR1 SGDLS, CDR2 YYNGEE. This CDR3 has 14 residues.

This chain joins TRBV11-3 and TRBJ2-1; TRBD1 aligns across 7 bases. The CDR3 covers 14 residues. V dropped 3 bases and J dropped 4; count of bases not matched to a gene: 3. Germline lookup yields CDR1 SGHNT and CDR2 YENEEA. The CDR3 is CASSFDREYNEQFF. The CDR3, as DNA: TGTGCCAGCAGCTTTGACAGGGAATACAATGAGCAGTTCTTC.

V usage is TRBV6-6 and J usage is TRBJ1-1, with 8 bases aligning to TRBD1. The V gene's germline CDR1 is MNHNY and CDR2 SVGAGI (reference sequence). The CDR3 is made up of 15 amino acids. J gave up 1 base and V 6 bases, and 7 bases lay outside the gene matches. The CDR3 loop reads CASRSLDRENTEAFF. The CDR3 DNA sequence: TGTGCCAGCAGATCCTTGGACAGGGAGAACACTGAAGCTTTCTTT.

This chain uses TRBV6-5 with TRBJ1-3; possible D gene TRBD1, 5 bases. The CDR3 loop spans 15 amino acids. Trimming cost V 6 bases and J 7 bases, with 19 bases left between them. Per germline, CDR1 MNHEY and CDR2 SVGAGI. The CDR3 sequence is CASRMGGSLRNTIYF. DNA for the CDR3: TGTGCCAGCAGAATGGGGGGGTCGCTCCGGAACACCATATATTTT.

The table lists this clone with a few counts. The V gene is TRBV9, the J gene TRBJ2-2; D not resolved. This CDR3 contains 15 residues. V was pared by 0 bases and J by 2 bases, with 8 bases between. The germline gives CDR1 SGDLS, CDR2 YYNGEE. The CDR3 reads CASSVGGGNTGELFF. The CDR3 DNA is TGTGCCAGCAGCGTAGGTGGCGGAAACACCGGGGAGCTGTTTTTT.

J is TRBJ2-1 and V is TRBV11-3, with 8 positions matching TRBD1. V was pared by 5 bases and J by 4 bases, with 4 bases of the junction left unmatched. The CDR3 length is 14 residues. CDR1 is SGHNT, CDR2 YENEEA, per germline. This CDR3 reads CASSGTGVYNEQFF. The DNA of the CDR3 is TGTGCCAGCAGCGGGACAGGAGTTTACAATGAGCAGTTCTTC.

The chain uses TRBV5-1 and TRBJ1-1; D uncertain. Trimming left V 1 base short and J 0 bases short, with 13 bases between. This CDR3 has 16 amino acids. Germline V gene sequence: CDR1 SGHRS, CDR2 YFSETQ. In nucleotides, the CDR3 is TGCGCCAGCAGCTTGAATCCCCCGGGGATGAACACTGAAGCTTTCTTT. This encodes CASSLNPPGMNTEAFF.

Judged by abundance, this clone is large (0.1 to 1%). This rearrangement joins TRBV30 to TRBJ2-5; 7 bases agree with TRBD2. This CDR3 comprises 13 residues. V gave up 3 bases and J gave up 0 bases; unmatched junction bases: 1. Germline V gene data show CDR1 as GTSNPN and CDR2 as SVGIG (reference sequence). The CDR3 DNA reads as TGTGCCTGGAGACTAGCGAACCAAGAGACCCAGTACTTC. It yields the protein CAWRLANQETQYF.